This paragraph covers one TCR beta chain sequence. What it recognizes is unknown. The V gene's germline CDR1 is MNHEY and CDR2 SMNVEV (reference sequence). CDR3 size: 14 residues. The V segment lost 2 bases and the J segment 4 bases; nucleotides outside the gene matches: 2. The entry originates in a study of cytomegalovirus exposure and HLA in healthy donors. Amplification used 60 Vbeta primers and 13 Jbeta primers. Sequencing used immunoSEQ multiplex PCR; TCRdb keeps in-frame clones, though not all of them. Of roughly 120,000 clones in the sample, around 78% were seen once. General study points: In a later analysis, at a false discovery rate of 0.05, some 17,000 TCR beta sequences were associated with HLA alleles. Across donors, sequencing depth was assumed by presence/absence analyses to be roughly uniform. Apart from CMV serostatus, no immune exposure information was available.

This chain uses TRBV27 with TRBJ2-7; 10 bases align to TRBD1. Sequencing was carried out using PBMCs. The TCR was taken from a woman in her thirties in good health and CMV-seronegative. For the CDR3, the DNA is TGTGCCAGCAGTTTAGGGACAGGGGCTTACGAGCAGTACTTC. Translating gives CASSLGTGAYEQYF.